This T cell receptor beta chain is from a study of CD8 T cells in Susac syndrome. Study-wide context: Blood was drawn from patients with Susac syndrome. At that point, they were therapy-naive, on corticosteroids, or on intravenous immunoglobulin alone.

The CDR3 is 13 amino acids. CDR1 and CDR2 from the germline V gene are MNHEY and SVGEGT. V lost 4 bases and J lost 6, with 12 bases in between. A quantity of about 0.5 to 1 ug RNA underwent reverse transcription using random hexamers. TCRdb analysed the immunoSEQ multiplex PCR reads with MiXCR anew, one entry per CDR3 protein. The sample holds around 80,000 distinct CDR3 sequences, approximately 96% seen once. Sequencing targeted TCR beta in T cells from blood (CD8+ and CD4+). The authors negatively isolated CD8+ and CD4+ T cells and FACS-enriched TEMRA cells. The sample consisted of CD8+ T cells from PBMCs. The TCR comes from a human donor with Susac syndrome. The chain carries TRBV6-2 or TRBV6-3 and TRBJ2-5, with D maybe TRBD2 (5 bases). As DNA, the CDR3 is TGTGCCAGCAGTTTCGAGGTCGGGAAGACCCAGTACTTC. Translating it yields CASSFEVGKTQYF.